The 27 T cell receptor beta chains listed next were all sequenced from one sample in a study of cytomegalovirus exposure and HLA in healthy donors (dated by TCRdb to 2017 to 2019). The library relied on the immunoSEQ multiplex PCR assay. A mixture of 60 forward primers for TCR Vbeta segments and 13 reverse primers for TCR Jbeta segments was used in the multiplex PCR. TCRdb re-hosts the immuneACCESS table, in-frame sequences only. Its copies lack some clones; in the studies checked, an unresolved V gene accounts for under half of them, and the cause for the rest is not known. In all, the sample holds about 240,000 clones, and about 86% of those were seen once. The ten most abundant clones make up around 8.6% of the sample. Sequences were obtained from PBMCs. The origin of the receptors is a woman aged 55-70 years in good health and CMV-seropositive.

The genes are TRBV25-1 and TRBJ1-1; D not certain. From germline, CDR1 is MGHDK and CDR2 SYGVNS. V lost 0 bases to trimming and J lost 10 bases, with 15 bases between them. The CDR3 loop spans 14 amino acids. The CDR3 reads CASSEYIEPRGAFF. As DNA, the CDR3 is TGTGCCAGCAGTGAATATATAGAACCTCGTGGAGCTTTCTTT.

The chain links TRBV14 to TRBJ2-7; tentatively, D is TRBD2 (6 bases). V shed 1 base and J shed 1 base, with 17 bases lying between them. CDR3 size: 17 residues. The germline V gene encodes CDR1 SGHDN and CDR2 FVKESK. DNA of the CDR3: TGTGCCAGCAGCCAAGGTCTGGGGAGGCAGAAATCCTACGAGCAGTACTTC. Encoded protein: CASSQGLGRQKSYEQYF.

In its sample, this clone was seen once. The CDR3 reads CASSVDQGLYTF. DNA of the CDR3: TGTGCCAGCAGCGTAGACCAGGGCCTCTACACCTTC. The genes are TRBV9 and TRBJ1-2, with D tentatively TRBD1 (5 bases). Trimming stripped 0 bases from V and 10 bases from J, with 10 bases between. CDR3 length: 12 amino acids. Germline values: CDR1 SGDLS, CDR2 YYNGEE. Looking up the rest from reference TRBV9 and TRBJ1-2 gives the full variable domain: DSGVTQTPKHLITATGQRVTLRCSPRSGDLSVYWYQQSLDQGLQFLIQYYNGEERAKGNILERFSAQQFPDLHSELNLSSLELGDSALYFCASSVDQGLYTFGSGTRLTVV.

J is TRBJ1-3 and V is TRBV4-1; no firm D call. This CDR3 contains 15 residues. Trimming removed 4 bases at V and 4 bases at J, with 14 bases between. Per the germline V gene, CDR1 is MGHRA and CDR2 is YSYEKL. CDR3 protein: CASSPFGLAGNTIYF. The CDR3 coding sequence is TGCGCCAGCAGCCCCTTTGGGCTGGCCGGAAACACCATATATTTT.

The sample holds a few counts of this clone. The V and J genes are TRBV5-1 and TRBJ2-5; possibly TRBD2 for D (5 bases). This CDR3 has 13 amino acids. In germline, CDR1 is SGHRS, CDR2 YFSETQ. V gave up 1 base and J gave up 3 bases, with 7 bases separating them. The CDR3 spells CASSLRGKETQYF. The DNA for the CDR3 is TGCGCCAGCAGCTTGCGGGGAAAAGAGACCCAGTACTTC. Using reference TRBV5-1 and TRBJ2-5 for the parts outside the CDR3, the full variable domain is KAGVTQTPRYLIKTRGQQVTLSCSPISGHRSVSWYQQTPGQGLQFLFEYFSETQRNKGNFPGRFSGRQFSNSRSEMNVSTLELGDSALYLCASSLRGKETQYFGPGTRLLVL.

This clone was recorded only once. The rearrangement links TRBV7-2 to TRBJ2-7, with D possibly TRBD2 on 6 matching bases. Germline loops: CDR1 SGHTA, CDR2 FQGNSA. The V gene lost 2 bases and the J gene lost 7 bases, with 18 bases spanning the gap. The CDR3 is 15 residues long. The CDR3 coding sequence is TGTGCCAGCAGCTTAAGTTTAGCGGACCGGGGGGAGCAGTACTTC. Amino acid sequence: CASSLSLADRGEQYF.

This clone appeared once. V and J are TRBV10-3 and TRBJ2-7; D is possibly TRBD2 (7 bases). The V gene lost 0 bases and the J gene lost 4 bases, with 19 bases spanning the gap. The CDR3 loop spans 17 amino acids. Germline CDR1 is ENHRY and CDR2 is SYGVKD. CDR3 bases: TGTGCCATCAGTGAGTCCTACGGGGGGCGTAATGAGTACGAGCAGTACTTC. This sequence encodes CAISESYGGRNEYEQYF.

The chain carries TRBV19 and TRBJ2-7; TRBD1 aligns across 7 bases. V dropped 6 bases and J dropped 1; count of bases not matched to a gene: 9. Germline V lookup: CDR1 LNHDA, CDR2 SQIVND (reference sequence). The CDR3 covers 15 residues. The CDR3 sequence is CASSRQGTWSYEQYF. The CDR3 nucleotides read TGTGCCAGTAGCCGACAGGGAACGTGGTCCTACGAGCAGTACTTC.

The CDR3 loop reads CASSKGQPTEAFF. Here the CDR3 DNA reads TGTGCCAGCTCAAAAGGACAGCCTACAGAAGCTTTCTTT. The J gene is TRBJ1-1, the V gene TRBV18; possibly TRBD1 for D (6 bases). From germline, CDR1 is KGHSH and CDR2 LQKENI. Trimming removed 5 bases at V and 8 bases at J, with 15 bases between. The CDR3 spans 13 residues.

The J gene is TRBJ2-1, the V gene TRBV5-8, with 9 nucleotides matching TRBD1. V was pared by 4 bases and J by 4 bases, with 6 bases of the junction left unmatched. CDR3 size: 15 residues. Germline V gives CDR1 SGHTS, CDR2 YDEGEE. CDR3 protein: CASSLGQGLYNEQFF. In DNA, the CDR3 is TGTGCCAGCAGCCTTGGACAGGGGCTGTACAATGAGCAGTTCTTC. Full variable domain (rest looked up from reference TRBV5-8 and TRBJ2-1): EAGVTQSPTHLIKTRGQQATLRCSPISGHTSVYWYQQALGLGLQFLLWYDEGEERNRGNFPPRFSGRQFPNYSSELNVNALELEDSALYLCASSLGQGLYNEQFFGPGTRLTVL.

The rearrangement links TRBV6-6 to TRBJ2-7; TRBD1 aligns across 7 bases. Losses at the gene ends were 7 bases for V and 2 bases for J; bases not matched to a gene: 5. The CDR3 runs to 13 residues. Germline V gives CDR1 MNHNY, CDR2 SVGAGI (reference sequence). CDR3 in DNA: TGTGCCAGCACCCTAGGGACAGCCTACGAGCAGTACTTC. Translation gives CASTLGTAYEQYF.

The rearrangement joins TRBV7-2 to TRBJ2-1, with a weak D call TRBD1 (5 bases). V shed 1 base and J shed 9 bases, with 10 bases lying between them. The CDR3 sequence is 13 residues long. Germline-derived CDR1 and CDR2 are SGHTA and FQGNSA. CDR3 bases: TGTGCCAGCAGCTTAGTGCAGGGAACTGAGCAGTTCTTC. Translating gives CASSLVQGTEQFF.

This rearrangement joins TRBV5-1 to TRBJ2-3, with 11 bases lining up with TRBD1. J was trimmed by 2 bases and V by 4 bases; bases with no gene match: 6. This CDR3 spans 16 amino acids. Germline loops: CDR1 SGHRS, CDR2 YFSETQ. The CDR3 DNA reads TGCGCCAGCAGCCTCAGGACAGGGGGCTCCACAGATACGCAGTATTTT. Its translation is CASSLRTGGSTDTQYF.

This chain joins TRBV6-5 and TRBJ2-2, with D tentatively TRBD2 (6 bases). V was clipped by 2 bases and J by 3 bases, with 10 bases between them. CDR1 and CDR2 from the germline V gene are MNHEY and SVGAGI. The CDR3 loop spans 15 amino acids. This chain's CDR3 is CASSYTGVDTGELFF. The DNA of the CDR3 is TGTGCCAGCAGTTACACGGGAGTGGACACCGGGGAGCTGTTTTTT.

This chain links TRBV13 with TRBJ1-2; 9 bases are shared with TRBD1. The germline CDR1 and CDR2 sequences are PRHDT and FYEKMQ (reference sequence). This CDR3 spans 11 amino acids. Losses at the gene ends were 9 bases for V and 8 bases for J; bases not matched to a gene: 4. In nucleotides, the CDR3 is TGTGCCAGTACAGGGGGCCGGGGCTACACCTTC. This encodes CASTGGRGYTF.

The V gene is TRBV28, the J gene TRBJ1-2, with D possibly matching TRBD1 (5 bases). Per germline, CDR1 MDHEN and CDR2 SYDVKM. V was trimmed by 4 bases and J by 4 bases, leaving 7 bases between them. The CDR3 runs to 12 residues. The CDR3 DNA reads TGTGCCAGCAGTTCAGGGTTCTATGGCTACACCTTC. It yields the protein CASSSGFYGYTF.

This chain links TRBV27 with TRBJ1-1, with TRBD1 as a possible D gene (6 bases). This CDR3 region has 15 residues. Trimming took 6 bases from V and 5 from J, leaving 19 bases between them. CDR1 MNHEY and CDR2 SMNVEV come from the germline V gene (reference sequence). The DNA of the CDR3 is TGTGCCAGCAGCCCTGACATACAGGGTCGGACTGAAGCTTTCTTT. This sequence encodes CASSPDIQGRTEAFF.

J is TRBJ1-6 and V is TRBV5-4, with D maybe TRBD1 (6 bases). V lost 7 bases and J lost 0, with 11 bases in between. Germline loops: CDR1 SGHNT, CDR2 YYREEE (reference sequence). This CDR3 is 15 amino acids long. Here the CDR3 DNA reads TGTGCCAGCGCGGAGGACAGCTCCTATAATTCACCCCTCCACTTT. This codes for CASAEDSSYNSPLHF.

This CDR3 is CASSSWDSLATDTQYF. For the CDR3, the DNA is TGTGCCAGCAGTTCTTGGGACAGTTTAGCGACAGATACGCAGTATTTT. The chain recombines TRBV27 with TRBJ2-3; 7 positions agree with TRBD1. CDR3 length: 16 amino acids. Germline CDR1 MNHEY, CDR2 SMNVEV (reference sequence). V lost 4 bases and J lost 3; bases outside the gene matches: 10.

This sequence joins TRBV6-1 and TRBJ2-1; TRBD2 aligns across 12 bases. Germline CDR1 and CDR2: MNHNS and SASEGT. V lost 7 bases, J lost 9 bases, and 10 bases stayed unmatched. The CDR3 length is 15 residues. CDR3 loop: CASTNGLAGFREQFF. Here the CDR3 DNA reads TGTGCCAGCACGAACGGACTAGCGGGATTTCGTGAGCAGTTCTTC.

The chain combines TRBV5-1 with TRBJ2-3, with 7 positions matching TRBD2. The CDR3 extends over 13 amino acids. Trimming removed 5 bases from V and 2 bases from J; junction bases left unmatched: 2. CDR1 and CDR2 (germline): SGHRS, YFSETQ. The CDR3 region is CASRGGSTDTQYF. The CDR3 region has the DNA TGCGCCAGCAGGGGGGGGTCCACAGATACGCAGTATTTT. Variable domain in full (rest from reference TRBV5-1 and TRBJ2-3): KAGVTQTPRYLIKTRGQQVTLSCSPISGHRSVSWYQQTPGQGLQFLFEYFSETQRNKGNFPGRFSGRQFSNSRSEMNVSTLELGDSALYLCASRGGSTDTQYFGPGTRLTVL.

This chain connects TRBV29-1 to TRBJ1-1; 10 bases match TRBD1. Germline lookup yields CDR1 SQVTM and CDR2 ANQGSEA. After removal of 6 bases from V and 4 bases from J, the junction contained 5 bases not matched to a gene. The CDR3 is made up of 13 amino acids. The CDR3 loop is CSVLRDRGTEAFF. CDR3 DNA: TGCAGCGTGCTCCGGGACAGGGGCACTGAAGCTTTCTTT. The variable domain in full, with the rest retrieved from reference TRBV29-1 and TRBJ1-1, is SAVISQKPSRDICQRGTSLTIQCQVDSQVTMMFWYRQQPGQSLTLIATANQGSEATYESGFVIDKFPISRPNLTFSTLTVSNMSPEDSSIYLCSVLRDRGTEAFFGQGTRLTVV.

The rearrangement links TRBV4-2 to TRBJ2-3; 12 positions match TRBD2. Germline loops: CDR1 LGHNA, CDR2 YNFKEQ. The junction had 12 bases not matched to a gene; V was cut back by 5 bases and J by 3 bases. The CDR3 spans 18 residues. CDR3 in DNA: TGTGCCAGCAGCGCCGGGGCTAGCGGGAGGGCCCGGACAGATACGCAGTATTTT. It specifies CASSAGASGRARTDTQYF.

The rearrangement links TRBV12-5 to TRBJ2-4; 7 nucleotides match TRBD1. Germline V CDR1 and CDR2: LGHNT, FRNRAP. V lost 5 bases, J lost 7 bases, and 11 bases stayed unmatched. This CDR3 has 15 residues. The CDR3 region is CASGPPTGAWNIQYF. The CDR3 bases are TGTGCTAGTGGTCCCCCCACAGGGGCTTGGAACATTCAGTACTTC.

V gene TRBV5-1 combines with J gene TRBJ2-2; perhaps TRBD2 as D (6 bases). The CDR3 runs 15 residues. Trimming took off 4 bases at V and 4 bases at J, with 14 bases between the two ends. CDR1 is SGHRS, CDR2 YFSETQ, per germline. The DNA of the CDR3 is TGCGCCAGCAGCCCGGGACTCCCGCTCACCGGGGAGCTGTTTTTT. Translated, it gives CASSPGLPLTGELFF.

This clone appeared a single time. V usage is TRBV7-2 and J usage is TRBJ2-7; D is perhaps TRBD2 (6 bases). The germline V gene has CDR1 SGHTA and CDR2 FQGNSA. This CDR3 region has 16 residues. The V end was cut by 5 bases, the J end by 0 bases, with 17 bases between. This chain's CDR3 is CASSPTAAGFSYEQYF. DNA for the CDR3: TGTGCCAGCAGCCCGACCGCAGCGGGTTTCTCCTACGAGCAGTACTTC.

The chain combines TRBV19 with TRBJ2-2; no firm D call. V lost 3 bases to trimming and J lost 4 bases, with 15 bases between them. Germline-derived CDR1 and CDR2 are LNHDA and SQIVND (reference sequence). The CDR3 loop spans 16 amino acids. CDR3 DNA sequence: TGTGCCAGTAGTATTGAACCGTTGCGAGCCACCGGGGAGCTGTTTTTT. This sequence encodes CASSIEPLRATGELFF.